This TCR beta chain was identified during a study of coeliac disease. Whole-study findings and limits: TRB repertoires were largely private, with most amino acid sequences found in only one sample. Cross-contamination between intraepithelial and lamina propria cells was possible.

Sequencing used immunoSEQ multiplex PCR; TCRdb keeps in-frame clones, though not all of them. The repertoire consists of 4,000 to 6,000 clones, with 62% occurring once and the leading ten covering about 11%. With regard to this clone: Its antigen remains unidentified.

The CDR3 contains 15 residues. Germline lookup yields CDR1 LGHNT and CDR2 FRNRAP. Trimming left V 3 bases short and J 5 bases short, with 16 bases between. Each fraction contributed one roughly 500,000-cell aliquot for sequencing. The chain carries TRBV12-5 and TRBJ2-5; a possible D gene is TRBD1 (6 bases). Sequenced: lamina propria lymphocytes from the gut. The sequence was obtained from a woman aged 70 to 79 with celiac disease. CDR3 in amino acids: CASGFGTPDLETQYF. The DNA of the CDR3 is TGTGCTAGTGGTTTCGGGACACCGGATCTGGAGACCCAGTACTTC.